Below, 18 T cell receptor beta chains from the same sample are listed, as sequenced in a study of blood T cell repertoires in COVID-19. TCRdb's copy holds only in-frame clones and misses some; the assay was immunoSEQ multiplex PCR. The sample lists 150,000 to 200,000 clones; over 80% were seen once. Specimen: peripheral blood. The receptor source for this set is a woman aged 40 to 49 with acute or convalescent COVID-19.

The CDR3 DNA is TGTGCCAGCAGCTTATCTTCTAGCGGCTCCTACAATGAGCAGTTCTTC. Translation: CASSLSSSGSYNEQFF. The chain combines TRBV11-3 with TRBJ2-1; 7 bases agree with TRBD2. The CDR3 is made up of 16 amino acids. Germline V CDR1 and CDR2: SGHNT, YENEEA. V lost 2 bases and J lost 0; bases outside the gene matches: 4. Variable domain in full (rest from reference TRBV11-3 and TRBJ2-1): EAGVVQSPRYKIIEKKQPVAFWCNPISGHNTLYWYLQNLGQGPELLIRYENEEAVDDSQLPKDRFSAERLKGVDSTLKIQPAELGDSAVYLCASSLSSSGSYNEQFFGPGTRLTVL.

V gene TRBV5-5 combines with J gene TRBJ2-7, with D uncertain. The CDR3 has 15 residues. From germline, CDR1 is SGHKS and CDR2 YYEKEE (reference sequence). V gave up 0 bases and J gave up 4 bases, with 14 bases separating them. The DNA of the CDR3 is TGTGCCAGCAGCTTGGGGGCCCGGTCCTGGTACGAGCAGTACTTC. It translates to CASSLGARSWYEQYF.

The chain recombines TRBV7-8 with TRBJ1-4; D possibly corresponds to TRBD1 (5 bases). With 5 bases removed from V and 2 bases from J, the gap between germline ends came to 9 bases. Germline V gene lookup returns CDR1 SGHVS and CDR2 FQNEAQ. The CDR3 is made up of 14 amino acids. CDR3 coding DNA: TGTGCCAGCAGCCAAGGGGTTACTAATGAAAAACTGTTTTTT. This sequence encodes CASSQGVTNEKLFF.

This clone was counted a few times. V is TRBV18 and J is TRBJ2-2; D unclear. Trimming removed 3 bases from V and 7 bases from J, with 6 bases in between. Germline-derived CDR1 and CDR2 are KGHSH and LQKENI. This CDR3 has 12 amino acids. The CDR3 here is CASSPGGGELFF. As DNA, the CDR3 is TGTGCCAGCTCACCCGGTGGCGGGGAGCTGTTTTTT. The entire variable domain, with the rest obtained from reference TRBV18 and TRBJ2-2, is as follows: NAGVMQNPRHLVRRRGQEARLRCSPMKGHSHVYWYRQLPEEGLKFMVYLQKENIIDESGMPKERFSAEFPKEGPSILRIQQVVRGDSAAYFCASSPGGGELFFGEGSRLTVL.

The CDR3: CASSQGEGLNSPLHF. The CDR3 DNA is TGTGCCAGCAGCCAAGGGGAGGGGCTCAATTCACCCCTCCACTTT. The gene calls are TRBV3-1 (or the pseudogene TRBV3-2) and TRBJ1-6, with D tentatively TRBD1 (5 bases). This CDR3 spans 15 amino acids. V lost 1 base to trimming and J lost 7 bases, with 11 bases between them. Germline loops: CDR1 LGHDT, CDR2 YNNKEL (reference sequence).

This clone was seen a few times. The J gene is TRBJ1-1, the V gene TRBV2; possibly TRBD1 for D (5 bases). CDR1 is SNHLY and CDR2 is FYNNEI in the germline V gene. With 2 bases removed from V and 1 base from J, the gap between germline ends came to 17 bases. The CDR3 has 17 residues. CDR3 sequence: CASSESREALPNTEAFF. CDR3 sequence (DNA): TGTGCCAGCAGTGAATCCAGGGAGGCCTTACCGAACACTGAAGCTTTCTTT.

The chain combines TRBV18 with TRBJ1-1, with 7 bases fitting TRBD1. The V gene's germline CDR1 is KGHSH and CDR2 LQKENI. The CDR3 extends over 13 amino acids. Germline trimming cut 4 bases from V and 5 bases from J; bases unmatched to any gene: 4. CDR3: CASSLTGETEAFF. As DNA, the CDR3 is TGTGCCAGCTCACTCACAGGGGAAACTGAAGCTTTCTTT.

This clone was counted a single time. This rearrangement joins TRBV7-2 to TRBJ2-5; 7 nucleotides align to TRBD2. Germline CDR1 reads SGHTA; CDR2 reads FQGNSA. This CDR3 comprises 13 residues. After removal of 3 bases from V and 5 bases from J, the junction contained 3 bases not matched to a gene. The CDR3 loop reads CASSFLGGETQYF. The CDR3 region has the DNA TGTGCCAGCAGCTTTTTGGGGGGGGAGACCCAGTACTTC.

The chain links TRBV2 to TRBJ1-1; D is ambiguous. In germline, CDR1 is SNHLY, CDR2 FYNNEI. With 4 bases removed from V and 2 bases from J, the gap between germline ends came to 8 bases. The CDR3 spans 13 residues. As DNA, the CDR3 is TGTGCCAGCAGTGCAGAGGAAAACACTGAAGCTTTCTTT. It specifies CASSAEENTEAFF.

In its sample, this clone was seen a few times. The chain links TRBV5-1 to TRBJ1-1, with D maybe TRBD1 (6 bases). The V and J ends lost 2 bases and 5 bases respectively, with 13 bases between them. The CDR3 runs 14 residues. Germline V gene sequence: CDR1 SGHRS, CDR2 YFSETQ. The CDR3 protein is CASSLRTVGTEAFF. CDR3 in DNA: TGCGCCAGCAGCTTACGGACAGTCGGGACTGAAGCTTTCTTT.

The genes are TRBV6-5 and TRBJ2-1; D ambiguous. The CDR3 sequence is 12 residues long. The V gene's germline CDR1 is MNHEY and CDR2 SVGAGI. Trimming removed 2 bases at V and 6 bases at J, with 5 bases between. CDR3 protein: CASSYGLNEQFF. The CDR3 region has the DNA TGTGCCAGCAGTTACGGCCTCAATGAGCAGTTCTTC.

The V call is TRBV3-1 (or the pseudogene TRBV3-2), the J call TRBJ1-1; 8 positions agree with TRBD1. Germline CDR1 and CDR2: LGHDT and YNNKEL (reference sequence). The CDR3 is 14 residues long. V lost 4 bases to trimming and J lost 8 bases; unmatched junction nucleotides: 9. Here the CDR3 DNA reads TGTGCCAGCAGCCCCAGGGGGCGCATTTTAGAAGCTTTCTTT. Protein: CASSPRGRILEAFF.

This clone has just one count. The CDR3 sequence: CASSLGQGAGEKLFF. CDR3 coding DNA: TGTGCCAGCAGCTTAGGACAGGGGGCAGGAGAAAAACTGTTTTTT. This chain connects TRBV7-9 to TRBJ1-4; 10 bases match TRBD1. From germline, CDR1 is SEHNR and CDR2 FQNEAQ (reference sequence). With 1 base clipped from V and 8 bases from J, the junction kept 4 bases outside the gene matches. CDR3 length: 15 residues.

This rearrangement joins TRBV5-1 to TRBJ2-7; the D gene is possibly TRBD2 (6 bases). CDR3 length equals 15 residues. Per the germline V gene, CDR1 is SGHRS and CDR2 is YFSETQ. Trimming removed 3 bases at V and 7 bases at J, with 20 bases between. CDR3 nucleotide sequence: TGCGCCAGCAGCTCCGGGACTCGGATTCGGGGAGAGCAGTACTTC. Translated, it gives CASSSGTRIRGEQYF.

The CDR3 spells CASSLWGQGAGETQYF. In DNA form, the CDR3 reads TGCGCCAGCAGCTTGTGGGGACAGGGGGCGGGCGAGACCCAGTACTTC. The chain combines TRBV5-1 with TRBJ2-5; 12 bases map to TRBD1. The V segment lost 1 base and the J segment 5 bases; nucleotides outside the gene matches: 6. The CDR3 is 16 residues long. Per germline, CDR1 SGHRS and CDR2 YFSETQ.

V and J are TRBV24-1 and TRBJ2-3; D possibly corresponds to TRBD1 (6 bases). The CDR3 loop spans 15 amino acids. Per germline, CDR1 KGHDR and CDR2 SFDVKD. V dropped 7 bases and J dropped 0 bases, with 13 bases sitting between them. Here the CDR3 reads CATRDTGRSTDTQYF. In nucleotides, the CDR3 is TGTGCCACCAGAGATACAGGGCGAAGCACAGATACGCAGTATTTT.

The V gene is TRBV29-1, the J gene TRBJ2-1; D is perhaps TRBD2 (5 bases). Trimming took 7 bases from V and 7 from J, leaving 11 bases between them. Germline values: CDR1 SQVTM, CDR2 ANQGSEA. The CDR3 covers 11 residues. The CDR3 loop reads CSASQRNEQFF. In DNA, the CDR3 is TGCAGCGCTTCACAGCGGAATGAGCAGTTCTTC.

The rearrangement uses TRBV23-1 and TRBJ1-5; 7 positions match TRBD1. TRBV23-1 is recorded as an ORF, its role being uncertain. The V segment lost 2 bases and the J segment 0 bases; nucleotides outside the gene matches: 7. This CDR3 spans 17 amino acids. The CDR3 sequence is CASSQPGQPDSNQPQHF. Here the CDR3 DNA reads TGCGCCAGCAGTCAACCGGGACAGCCAGATAGCAATCAGCCCCAGCATTTT.